This T cell receptor beta chain was observed in a study of blood T cell repertoires in COVID-19. Background on the study: COVID-19 samples, acute and convalescent, were from the United States, Italy and Spain. Nucleic acid was either cDNA or gDNA, and it came from T cells, B-cell-depleted T cells, or PBMCs.

This CDR3 region has 15 residues. V dropped 4 bases and J dropped 4; count of bases not matched to a gene: 7. CDR1 is LGHNT, CDR2 FRNRAP, per germline. This clone was seen a handful of times. Authors' data handling: Cell counts per sample came from amplifying reference gene primers. Data came from immunoSEQ multiplex PCR; TCRdb stores just in-frame clones and leaves some out. Clone size and V and J calls were adopted from that table, with D and trimming inferred from the DNA. The sample shows about 60,000 clones, roughly 84% of them seen only once. V usage is TRBV12-5 and J usage is TRBJ2-3; 8 bases map to TRBD2. The source material was peripheral blood. The TCR originated in a man aged 65 to 85 with active COVID-19. The CDR3 region has the DNA TGTGCTAGTGGTTCCTATAGCGGGACCGCAGATACGCAGTATTTT. It is translated as CASGSYSGTADTQYF.